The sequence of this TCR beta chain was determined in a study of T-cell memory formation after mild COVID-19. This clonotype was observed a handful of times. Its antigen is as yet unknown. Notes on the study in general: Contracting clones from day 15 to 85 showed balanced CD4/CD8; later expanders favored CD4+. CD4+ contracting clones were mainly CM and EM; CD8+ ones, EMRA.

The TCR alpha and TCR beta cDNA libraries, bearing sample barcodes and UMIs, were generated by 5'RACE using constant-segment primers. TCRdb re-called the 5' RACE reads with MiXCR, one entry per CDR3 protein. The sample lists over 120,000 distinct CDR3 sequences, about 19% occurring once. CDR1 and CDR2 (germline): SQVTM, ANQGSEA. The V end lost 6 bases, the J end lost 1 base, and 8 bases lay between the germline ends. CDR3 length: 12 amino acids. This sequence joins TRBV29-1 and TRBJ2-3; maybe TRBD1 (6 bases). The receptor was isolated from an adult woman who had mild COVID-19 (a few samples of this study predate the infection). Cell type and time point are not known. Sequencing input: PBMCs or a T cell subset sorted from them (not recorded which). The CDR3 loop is CSVGTRTDTQYF. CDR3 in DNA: TGCAGCGTGGGGACACGCACAGATACGCAGTATTTT.